This TCR beta chain derives from a study of blood T cell repertoires in COVID-19. Study-level information: T cells, B-cell-depleted T cells, or PBMCs provided the cDNA or gDNA that served as material.

Some clones are missing from TCRdb's copy, which holds only in-frame ones; the method was immunoSEQ multiplex PCR. The sample lists roughly 70,000 clones; 91% were seen once. This receptor was identified in a middle-aged man with COVID-19, enrolled during active disease. The sequencing sample was made of peripheral blood.

CDR3 residues: CASSVHGVDTQYF. In DNA form, the CDR3 reads TGTGCCAGCAGTGTGCACGGTGTCGATACGCAGTATTTT. This chain links TRBV12-3 or TRBV12-4 with TRBJ2-3, with D uncertain. This CDR3 region has 13 residues. The ends were cut back, 5 bases at V and 6 bases at J, with 12 bases in the middle.